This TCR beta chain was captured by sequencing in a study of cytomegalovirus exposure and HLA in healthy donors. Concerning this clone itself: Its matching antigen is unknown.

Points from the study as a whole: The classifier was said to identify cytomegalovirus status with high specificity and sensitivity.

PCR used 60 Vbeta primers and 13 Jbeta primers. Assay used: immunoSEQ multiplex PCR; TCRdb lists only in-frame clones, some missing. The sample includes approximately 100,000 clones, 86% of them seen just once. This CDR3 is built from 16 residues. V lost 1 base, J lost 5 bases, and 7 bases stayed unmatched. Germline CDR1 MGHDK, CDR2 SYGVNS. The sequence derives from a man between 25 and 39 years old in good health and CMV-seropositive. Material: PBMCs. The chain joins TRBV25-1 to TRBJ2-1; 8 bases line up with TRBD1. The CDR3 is CASSEWLQGVNNEQFF. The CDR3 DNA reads TGTGCCAGCAGTGAATGGTTACAGGGGGTCAACAATGAGCAGTTCTTC.